This T cell receptor beta chain was observed in a study of blood T cell repertoires in COVID-19. About the research overall: COVID-19 samples from acute and convalescent phases originated in the United States, Italy and Spain. T cells, B-cell-depleted T cells, or PBMCs provided the cDNA or gDNA that served as material.

Followed over time, Seattle patients had been enrolled while infection was active. As handled by the study authors: From reference gene primer amplification, estimates of nucleated cell counts were derived. The protocol was immunoSEQ multiplex PCR, while the TCRdb copy is restricted to in-frame clones and leaves out a portion. V, J and clone size are taken as reported in that table, and D and trimming were inferred from the DNA itself. Counted here are about 170,000 clones, around four fifths occurring once; the ten biggest clones make up around 8%. The V and J ends lost 2 bases and 8 bases, in that order; junction bases with no gene match: 5. The germline V gene has CDR1 MNHEY and CDR2 SVGAGI. The CDR3 is made up of 13 amino acids.

The sequencing input was peripheral blood. V and J are TRBV6-5 and TRBJ1-2, with 7 bases lining up with TRBD1. The clonotype was recovered from an elderly woman with COVID-19, enrolled during active disease. CDR3 DNA sequence: TGTGCCAGCAGTTACAACAGGGGCGGAGGCTACACCTTC. This gives the protein CASSYNRGGGYTF.